The clone carrying this T cell receptor beta chain showed up just a few times. Its specificity is not known. These data originate in a study of cytomegalovirus exposure and HLA in healthy donors. PCR used 60 Vbeta primers and 13 Jbeta primers. Sequencing used immunoSEQ multiplex PCR; TCRdb keeps in-frame clones, though not all of them. The profile shows 90,000 to 120,000 clones, 70% of them singletons. Healthy donors of bone marrow made up the group. Study observations and caveats: The only immune exposure information that was available was CMV serostatus.

V was clipped by 7 bases and J by 9 bases; unmatched bases: 14. This CDR3 comprises 15 residues. Germline CDR1 SQVTM, CDR2 ANQGSEA. The chain is built from TRBV29-1 and TRBJ2-1; 11 bases match TRBD2. The source is a man between 40 and 49 years old in good health and CMV-seropositive. Sequencing was done on a sample of PBMCs. The CDR3 spells CSDYSGTSGLGEQFF. The CDR3 nucleotides are TGCAGCGATTACTCCGGGACTAGCGGTCTTGGTGAGCAGTTCTTC.